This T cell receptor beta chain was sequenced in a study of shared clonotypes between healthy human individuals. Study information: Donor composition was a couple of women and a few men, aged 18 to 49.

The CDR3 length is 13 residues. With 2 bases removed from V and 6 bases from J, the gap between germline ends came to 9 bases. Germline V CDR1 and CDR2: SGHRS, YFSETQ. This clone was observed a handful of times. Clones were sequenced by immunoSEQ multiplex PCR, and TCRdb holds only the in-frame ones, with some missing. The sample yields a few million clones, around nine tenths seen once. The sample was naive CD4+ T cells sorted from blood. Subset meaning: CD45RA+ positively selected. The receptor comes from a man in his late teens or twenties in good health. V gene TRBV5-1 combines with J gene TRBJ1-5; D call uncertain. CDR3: CASSFEGGQPQHF. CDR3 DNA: TGCGCCAGCAGCTTCGAGGGAGGTCAGCCCCAGCATTTT. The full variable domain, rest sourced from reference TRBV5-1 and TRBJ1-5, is KAGVTQTPRYLIKTRGQQVTLSCSPISGHRSVSWYQQTPGQGLQFLFEYFSETQRNKGNFPGRFSGRQFSNSRSEMNVSTLELGDSALYLCASSFEGGQPQHFGDGTRLSIL.